This is a list of T cell receptor beta chains from one sample in a study of graft-versus-host responses after intestinal transplantation. The table came from immunoSEQ multiplex PCR; TCRdb's copy has only in-frame clones and leaves some out. The table shows over 85,000 clones, with approximately 92% occurring only once. Their cognate antigens are unknown. The input for sequencing was unstimulated CD8+ T cells sorted from spleen or lymph node cells, taken before intestinal transplant. These receptors came from a human donor who received an intestinal transplant. Each CDR3 is given with its conserved first and last residue. The D gene is left open where the match is weak.

d_call j_call v_call cdr3_nt cdr3_aa
- TRBJ1-2 TRBV7-9 TGTGCCAGCAGCTTAGGACATGCTCTCTATGGCTACACCTTC CASSLGHALYGYTF
- TRBJ2-2 TRBV6-5 TGTGCCAGCAGCTTCGACTTCGCGAACACCGGGGAGCTGTTTTTT CASSFDFANTGELFF
TRBD2 TRBJ2-5 TRBV11-2 TGTGCCAGCAGCTTAGACCTAGCGGGGGGCCGGGAGAAGTACTTC CASSLDLAGGREKYF
- TRBJ1-1 TRBV6-6 TGTGCCAGCAGTAGTACTACTGAAGCTTTCTTT CASSSTTEAFF
- TRBJ2-7 TRBV9 TGTGCCAGCAGCGTAGCCGACTCCTTGGGTGAAGAGCAGTACTTC CASSVADSLGEEQYF
TRBD2 TRBJ2-1 TRBV7-2 TGTGCCAGCAGCCCAACGACTAGCGGGGGGTTATACAATGAGCAGTTCTTC CASSPTTSGGLYNEQFF
- TRBJ2-1 TRBV28 TGTGCCGCGGGGCCACCTCACTACAATGAGCAGTTCTTC CAAGPPHYNEQFF
TRBD1 TRBJ2-1 TRBV4-1 TGCGCCAGCAGCCCGACAGGGGGCCAGTACAATGAGCAGTTCTTC CASSPTGGQYNEQFF
- TRBJ1-2 TRBV19 TGTGCCAGTACCGATGACAGGACCCTTGGCTATGGCTACACCTTC CASTDDRTLGYGYTF
- TRBJ1-2 TRBV7-2 TGTGCCAGCAGCCTGGGAGACTATGGCTACACCTTC CASSLGDYGYTF
- TRBJ1-1 TRBV30 TGTGCCTGGATTTCTGAAGCGAACACTGAAGCTTTCTTT CAWISEANTEAFF